The rows below give T cell receptor beta chains drawn from one sample of a study of control samples from healthy donors and cancer patients. Clones were sequenced by immunoSEQ multiplex PCR, and TCRdb holds only the in-frame ones, with some missing. This table holds about 120,000 clones, approximately 90% found once. Sequencing was carried out using blood. The origin of the receptors is a woman between 70 and 85 years old in good health. Both conserved end residues are part of each CDR3. Fields, in order: D gene, clone size, V gene, J gene, CDR3 DNA, CDR3 protein. The D gene is left open where the match is weak. Clone size, where shown, is once, few, many, or a class for clones that have expanded.

d_gene: .
abundance: .
v_gene: TRBV14
j_gene: TRBJ1-1
CDR3nt: TGTGCCAGCAGCCAAGATTTGAACGGCGAAGCTTTCTTT
CDR3aa: CASSQDLNGEAFF

d_gene: TRBD2
abundance: .
v_gene: TRBV4-3
j_gene: TRBJ2-3
CDR3nt: TGCGCCAGCAGCCAACGAGCGGGGGGTAGCACAGATACGCAGTATTTT
CDR3aa: CASSQRAGGSTDTQYF

d_gene: .
abundance: .
v_gene: TRBV4-1
j_gene: TRBJ2-7
CDR3nt: TGCGCCAGCAGCCAAAGTCAGGGGTCCGAGCAGTACTTC
CDR3aa: CASSQSQGSEQYF

d_gene: .
abundance: .
v_gene: TRBV5-1
j_gene: TRBJ2-5
CDR3nt: TGCGCCAGCAGCTTGGTGGCAGACCAAGAGACCCAGTACTTC
CDR3aa: CASSLVADQETQYF

d_gene: TRBD1
abundance: .
v_gene: TRBV5-1
j_gene: TRBJ2-1
CDR3nt: TGCGCCAGCAGCTTAAGGTGGACAGGGGGACCCCATGAGCAGTTCTTC
CDR3aa: CASSLRWTGGPHEQFF

d_gene: .
abundance: once
v_gene: TRBV13
j_gene: TRBJ2-7
CDR3nt: TGTGCCAGCAGCTTAAGTTTCCGGGGGCTTGGCTACGAGCAGTACTTC
CDR3aa: CASSLSFRGLGYEQYF

d_gene: .
abundance: .
v_gene: TRBV3-1/TRBV3-2
j_gene: TRBJ1-3
CDR3nt: TGTGCCAGCAGCCAAGATGAGTACTTTGGAAACACCATATATTTT
CDR3aa: CASSQDEYFGNTIYF

d_gene: TRBD1
abundance: .
v_gene: TRBV13
j_gene: TRBJ2-5
CDR3nt: TGTGCCAGCAGAGGACAGGGGCAAGAGACCCAGTACTTC
CDR3aa: CASRGQGQETQYF

d_gene: .
abundance: .
v_gene: TRBV6-5
j_gene: TRBJ1-2
CDR3nt: TGTGCCAGCAGTTACTCGGCAACGACAAACTATGGCTACACCTTC
CDR3aa: CASSYSATTNYGYTF

d_gene: .
abundance: .
v_gene: TRBV7-9
j_gene: TRBJ1-2
CDR3nt: TGTGCCAGCAGCTCTTCGATAAACAGGGTCTACAACTATGGCTACACCTTC
CDR3aa: CASSSSINRVYNYGYTF

d_gene: TRBD1
abundance: .
v_gene: TRBV20-1
j_gene: TRBJ1-1
CDR3nt: TGCAGTGCTAGTCTTAATTCACAGGGGATGAACACTGAAGCTTTCTTT
CDR3aa: CSASLNSQGMNTEAFF

d_gene: .
abundance: .
v_gene: TRBV4-1
j_gene: TRBJ2-2
CDR3nt: TGCGCCAGCAGCCAAGAATTGCAGGGGGGAACCGGGGAGCTGTTTTTT
CDR3aa: CASSQELQGGTGELFF

d_gene: .
abundance: .
v_gene: TRBV28
j_gene: TRBJ2-7
CDR3nt: TGTGCCAGCAGTTTGACGAATTGGGAGCAGTACTTC
CDR3aa: CASSLTNWEQYF

d_gene: .
abundance: .
v_gene: TRBV10-3
j_gene: TRBJ2-1
CDR3nt: TGTGCCATCAGTGCACTAGCTGGCAATGAGCAGTTCTTC
CDR3aa: CAISALAGNEQFF

d_gene: TRBD1
abundance: .
v_gene: TRBV7-2
j_gene: TRBJ1-4
CDR3nt: TGTGCCAGCAGCTCGAGGGGGACAGAGGGTGAAAAACTGTTTTTT
CDR3aa: CASSSRGTEGEKLFF

d_gene: TRBD1
abundance: .
v_gene: TRBV5-4
j_gene: TRBJ1-6
CDR3nt: TGTGCCAGCAGCTTGGGGGGACAGTGGGGATCACCCCTCCACTTT
CDR3aa: CASSLGGQWGSPLHF

d_gene: TRBD2
abundance: .
v_gene: TRBV3-1/TRBV3-2
j_gene: TRBJ2-2
CDR3nt: TGTGCCAGCAGCCAGAGACTAGCGGGGCCCGGGGAGCTGTTTTTT
CDR3aa: CASSQRLAGPGELFF

d_gene: .
abundance: .
v_gene: TRBV1
j_gene: TRBJ2-5
CDR3nt: TGCACCAGCAGCCTGCTCCAGGGGGACTACCAAGAGACCCAGTACTTC
CDR3aa: CTSSLLQGDYQETQYF

d_gene: .
abundance: .
v_gene: TRBV10-2
j_gene: TRBJ2-3
CDR3nt: TGCGCCAGCCGGGGTGATACGCAGTATTTT
CDR3aa: CASRGDTQYF

d_gene: TRBD1
abundance: .
v_gene: TRBV10-3
j_gene: TRBJ1-6
CDR3nt: TGTGCCATCAAAGGGACAGGGACTAATTCACCCCTCCACTTT
CDR3aa: CAIKGTGTNSPLHF

d_gene: TRBD2
abundance: .
v_gene: TRBV19
j_gene: TRBJ2-1
CDR3nt: TGTGCCAGTAGACATGGGACTAGCGGGGGGGGCGAGCAGTTCTTC
CDR3aa: CASRHGTSGGGEQFF

d_gene: .
abundance: once
v_gene: TRBV6-6
j_gene: TRBJ1-3
CDR3nt: TGTGCCAGCAGTTACCTGGTCATCTCTGGAAACACCATATATTTT
CDR3aa: CASSYLVISGNTIYF

d_gene: TRBD1
abundance: .
v_gene: TRBV2
j_gene: TRBJ1-2
CDR3nt: TGTGCCAGCAGTGAGGGGCAGGGGGCGGGTAACTATGGCTACACCTTC
CDR3aa: CASSEGQGAGNYGYTF

d_gene: TRBD1
abundance: .
v_gene: TRBV3-1/TRBV3-2
j_gene: TRBJ1-6
CDR3nt: TGTGCCAGCAGCCAAGCAACGGGACAGGGGACACCCCTCCACTTT
CDR3aa: CASSQATGQGTPLHF

d_gene: TRBD2
abundance: .
v_gene: TRBV10-3
j_gene: TRBJ2-1
CDR3nt: TGTGCCATCAGCCCCGGGACTAGCGGGCCCCATAACTCCTACAATGAGCAGTTCTTC
CDR3aa: CAISPGTSGPHNSYNEQFF

d_gene: .
abundance: .
v_gene: TRBV7-9
j_gene: TRBJ1-2
CDR3nt: TGTGCCAGCAGCCGAGACCCGGGCCAGGGAGCCTACACCTTC
CDR3aa: CASSRDPGQGAYTF

d_gene: .
abundance: few
v_gene: TRBV5-1
j_gene: TRBJ2-7
CDR3nt: TGCGCCAGCAGCGAGGCCGGGGGGCGCTCCTACGAGCAGTACTTC
CDR3aa: CASSEAGGRSYEQYF

d_gene: .
abundance: .
v_gene: TRBV19
j_gene: TRBJ1-2
CDR3nt: TGTGCCAGTAGTAGAAAGACACCTGGCGGCTATGGCTACACCTTC
CDR3aa: CASSRKTPGGYGYTF

d_gene: .
abundance: .
v_gene: TRBV6-5
j_gene: TRBJ2-7
CDR3nt: TGTGCCAGCAGTTCGGACTATTACGAGCAGTACTTC
CDR3aa: CASSSDYYEQYF

d_gene: TRBD2
abundance: .
v_gene: TRBV3-1/TRBV3-2
j_gene: TRBJ2-3
CDR3nt: TGTGCCAGCAGCCAAGATGGCGGGAGGACAGATACGCAGTATTTT
CDR3aa: CASSQDGGRTDTQYF

d_gene: TRBD1
abundance: .
v_gene: TRBV19
j_gene: TRBJ1-2
CDR3nt: TGTGCCAGTAGTATAGCCGCCGGACAGGGAGAAGCCACCTTC
CDR3aa: CASSIAAGQGEATF

d_gene: TRBD1
abundance: .
v_gene: TRBV6-5
j_gene: TRBJ1-2
CDR3nt: TGTGCCAGCCCAGGGGGGCTCTATGGCTACACCTTC
CDR3aa: CASPGGLYGYTF

d_gene: .
abundance: .
v_gene: TRBV29-1
j_gene: TRBJ2-6
CDR3nt: TGCAGCGTTGATATCGGGGCCAACGTCCTGACTTTC
CDR3aa: CSVDIGANVLTF

d_gene: TRBD2
abundance: .
v_gene: TRBV4-3
j_gene: TRBJ2-1
CDR3nt: TGCGCCAGCAGCCAAGAGTGGACTAGCGCCAATGAGCAGTTCTTC
CDR3aa: CASSQEWTSANEQFF

d_gene: TRBD2
abundance: .
v_gene: TRBV4-3
j_gene: TRBJ2-1
CDR3nt: TGCGCCAGCAGCCAGGCCCCGGGACTAACGGACAATGAGCAGTTCTTC
CDR3aa: CASSQAPGLTDNEQFF

d_gene: TRBD1
abundance: .
v_gene: TRBV5-6
j_gene: TRBJ1-1
CDR3nt: TGTGCCAGCAGCCTGGTTGGAGGGGGCAACACTGAAGCTTTCTTT
CDR3aa: CASSLVGGGNTEAFF

d_gene: .
abundance: once
v_gene: TRBV7-3
j_gene: TRBJ2-5
CDR3nt: TGTGCCAGCAGCTTTGGGGGGCGAGAGACCCAGTACTTC
CDR3aa: CASSFGGRETQYF

d_gene: .
abundance: .
v_gene: TRBV7-3
j_gene: TRBJ2-5
CDR3nt: TGTGCCAGCAGCTTTGGCGGGGGCCCCGAAGAGACCCAGTACTTC
CDR3aa: CASSFGGGPEETQYF

d_gene: TRBD1
abundance: few
v_gene: TRBV7-3
j_gene: TRBJ1-1
CDR3nt: TGTGCCAGCAGCCGACAGGGAGGGAACACTGAAGCTTTCTTT
CDR3aa: CASSRQGGNTEAFF

d_gene: .
abundance: .
v_gene: TRBV12-3/TRBV12-4
j_gene: TRBJ1-2
CDR3nt: TGTGCCAGCAGTTTTGAGGGTTTATATGGCTACACCTTC
CDR3aa: CASSFEGLYGYTF

d_gene: TRBD2
abundance: .
v_gene: TRBV11-2
j_gene: TRBJ2-2
CDR3nt: TGTGCCAGCAGCTTTAGCGGGGCGAACACCGGGGAGCTGTTTTTT
CDR3aa: CASSFSGANTGELFF

d_gene: .
abundance: .
v_gene: TRBV27
j_gene: TRBJ2-5
CDR3nt: TGTGCCAGCAGGTCTGTCGAAAAAGAGACCCAGTACTTC
CDR3aa: CASRSVEKETQYF

d_gene: TRBD1
abundance: few
v_gene: TRBV5-1
j_gene: TRBJ1-3
CDR3nt: TGCGCCAGCAGCTTGGCCGATCCAGGGGGAGGAAACACCATATATTTT
CDR3aa: CASSLADPGGGNTIYF

d_gene: TRBD1
abundance: few
v_gene: TRBV5-8
j_gene: TRBJ2-2
CDR3nt: TGTGCCAGCAGCATAGGGACAGGGTCGAACACCGGGGAGCTGTTTTTT
CDR3aa: CASSIGTGSNTGELFF

d_gene: TRBD2
abundance: once
v_gene: TRBV7-9
j_gene: TRBJ2-1
CDR3nt: TGTGCCAGCAGCCAAGCGGGGGGCCCCTACAATGAGCAGTTCTTC
CDR3aa: CASSQAGGPYNEQFF

d_gene: TRBD2
abundance: .
v_gene: TRBV5-8
j_gene: TRBJ2-3
CDR3nt: TGTGCCAGCAGCCTGGGACTAGCGGGGGGACAACCTAGCACAGATACGCAGTATTTT
CDR3aa: CASSLGLAGGQPSTDTQYF

d_gene: TRBD1
abundance: once
v_gene: TRBV6-5
j_gene: TRBJ2-7
CDR3nt: TGTGCCAGCCCTGGACAGGCCTACGAGCAGTACTTC
CDR3aa: CASPGQAYEQYF

d_gene: TRBD2
abundance: .
v_gene: TRBV5-6
j_gene: TRBJ2-5
CDR3nt: TGTGCCAGCAGCATACCGGGACTAACCCGGGAGACCCAGTACTTC
CDR3aa: CASSIPGLTRETQYF